This TCR beta chain was sequenced in a study of T cells in Graves' hyperthyroidism and ophthalmopathy. Amplification of TCR beta CDR3 regions used RNA as the template. Initially, a first-round RT-PCR of the TCR CDR3 employed the HTBI primer set. TCRdb fed the multiplex PCR reads into MiXCR, producing one record per CDR3 protein. The repertoire holds roughly 570,000 distinct CDR3 sequences, with about 45% as singletons. A word on this clonotype: The antigen is undetermined.

The CDR3 consists of 14 residues. From germline, CDR1 is SGHRS and CDR2 YFSETQ. Trimming pared 4 bases from V and 0 bases from J, leaving 10 bases between. Findings of the study overall: The model anticipated ophthalmopathy a median about 7.1 months pre-onset. Blood held most thyroid clonotypes expanded above 0.001 frequency.

The rearrangement uses TRBV5-1 and TRBJ2-5, with a weak D call TRBD1 (6 bases). The receptor comes from a woman aged 18-29 years with Graves' hyperthyroidism. The sample was peripheral blood or thyroid tissue (not recorded which). CDR3 DNA sequence: TGCGCCAGCAGCGAAGGACAGTACCAAGAGACCCAGTACTTC. Protein product: CASSEGQYQETQYF.